This T cell receptor beta chain appears in the sequencing data of a study of T-cell memory formation after mild COVID-19 (dated by TCRdb to about 2021). With respect to the entire study: TCR sequence clusters from the two donors were largely donor specific. T-cell clones expanding and contracting after mild COVID-19 in two donors were tracked by longitudinal TCRalpha and TCRbeta repertoire sequencing. Two young, previously healthy adult volunteers, one female and one male, were included in the cohort. General conclusions and limits of the study: SARS-CoV-2 specificity was not confirmed for the second-wave clones peaking on day 37. From day 15 to 85, contracting clones showed balanced CD4/CD8 phenotypes, whereas a second wave of clones that expanded from day 15 to 37 leaned towards CD4+. The detection of some responding clones in pre-infection memory suggests that pre-existing cross-reactive memory T cells joined the SARS-CoV-2 response. The study included only a couple of mild cases, and larger cohorts that include severe cases with pre-infection samples were judged to be necessary. Contracting CD4+ clones appeared mostly in the CM and EM memory subsets, whereas CD8+ clones were enriched in EMRA.

This clonotype was recorded a few times. No antigen is known for it. Per-base quality was not reported, and no clone a single base away is much larger than it. The sequencing machine was an Illumina NovaSeq 6000. TCRalpha and TCRbeta cDNA libraries were constructed by 5'RACE with constant-segment primers, with sample barcodes and unique molecular identifiers being introduced. RNA was extracted from every sample with Trizol reagent. Amplification of the libraries took two PCR steps, and the second step added a second sample barcode plus Illumina TruSeq adapters. Sequencing of the libraries was done on an Illumina NovaSeq, producing 2 x 150 bp paired-end reads. The study's own analysis went as follows. With migec v1.2.7, reads were demultiplexed and then collapsed into UMI-guided consensus sequences. Using mixcr v2.1.11, the UMI consensuses were aligned to TRA and TRB V and J templates and assembled into clonotypes. A clonotype was counted as expanded or contracted only when both edgeR and NoisET called the clonotype significant, with the noise models trained on biological replicates. For edgeR calls, a false discovery rate-adjusted p below 0.01 and a log2 fold-change threshold of 1 were applied. PCA with hierarchical clustering of max-normalized trajectories of the 1000 most abundant clonotypes was used as exploratory dynamics analysis. The CD4 or CD8 phenotype of responding clones was assigned using the separately sequenced CD4+ and CD8+ repertoires. In TCRdb, the public reads were trimmed at Q25 with fastp and aligned with MiXCR, with productive beta chains retained. Every distinct CDR3 protein forms one entry, paired with its most common genes and DNA. None of the V and J calls come from the authors' own analysis; TCRdb made them. The sample contains 100,000 to 150,000 distinct CDR3 sequences, approximately 17% of them found a single time. The ten largest clones capture over 4% of the sample.

Ficoll-Paque density gradient centrifugation was used to isolate PBMCs. V gives up 4 bases and J gives up 3 bases, and the segment between their germline ends measures 17 bases. CDR3 length: 16 amino acids, cysteine to phenylalanine. Only the CDR3 DNA is retained, 48 bases long and in frame from the first base. CDR1 and CDR2 are drawn from the germline V gene: SGHRS, YFSETQ. Recombination linked TRBV5-1 to TRBJ1-5; the D gene cannot be resolved reliably. The TCR sequence derives from a man between 18 and 35 years old who had mild COVID-19 (a few samples of this study predate the infection). The sample titles of this study are shuffled in the database, so cell type and time point are left out; the donor was told from shared clones. The sample comprised PBMCs or a T cell subset sorted from them (not recorded which). DNA sequence: TGCGCCAGCAGCCCCCGAGGCGGTAGTTACAATCAGCCCCAGCATTTT. Its protein reads: CASSPRGGSYNQPQHF. Supplemented by the reference TRBV5-1 and TRBJ1-5 proteins around the CDR3, the complete variable domain is KAGVTQTPRYLIKTRGQQVTLSCSPISGHRSVSWYQQTPGQGLQFLFEYFSETQRNKGNFPGRFSGRQFSNSRSEMNVSTLELGDSALYLCASSPRGGSYNQPQHFGDGTRLSIL.